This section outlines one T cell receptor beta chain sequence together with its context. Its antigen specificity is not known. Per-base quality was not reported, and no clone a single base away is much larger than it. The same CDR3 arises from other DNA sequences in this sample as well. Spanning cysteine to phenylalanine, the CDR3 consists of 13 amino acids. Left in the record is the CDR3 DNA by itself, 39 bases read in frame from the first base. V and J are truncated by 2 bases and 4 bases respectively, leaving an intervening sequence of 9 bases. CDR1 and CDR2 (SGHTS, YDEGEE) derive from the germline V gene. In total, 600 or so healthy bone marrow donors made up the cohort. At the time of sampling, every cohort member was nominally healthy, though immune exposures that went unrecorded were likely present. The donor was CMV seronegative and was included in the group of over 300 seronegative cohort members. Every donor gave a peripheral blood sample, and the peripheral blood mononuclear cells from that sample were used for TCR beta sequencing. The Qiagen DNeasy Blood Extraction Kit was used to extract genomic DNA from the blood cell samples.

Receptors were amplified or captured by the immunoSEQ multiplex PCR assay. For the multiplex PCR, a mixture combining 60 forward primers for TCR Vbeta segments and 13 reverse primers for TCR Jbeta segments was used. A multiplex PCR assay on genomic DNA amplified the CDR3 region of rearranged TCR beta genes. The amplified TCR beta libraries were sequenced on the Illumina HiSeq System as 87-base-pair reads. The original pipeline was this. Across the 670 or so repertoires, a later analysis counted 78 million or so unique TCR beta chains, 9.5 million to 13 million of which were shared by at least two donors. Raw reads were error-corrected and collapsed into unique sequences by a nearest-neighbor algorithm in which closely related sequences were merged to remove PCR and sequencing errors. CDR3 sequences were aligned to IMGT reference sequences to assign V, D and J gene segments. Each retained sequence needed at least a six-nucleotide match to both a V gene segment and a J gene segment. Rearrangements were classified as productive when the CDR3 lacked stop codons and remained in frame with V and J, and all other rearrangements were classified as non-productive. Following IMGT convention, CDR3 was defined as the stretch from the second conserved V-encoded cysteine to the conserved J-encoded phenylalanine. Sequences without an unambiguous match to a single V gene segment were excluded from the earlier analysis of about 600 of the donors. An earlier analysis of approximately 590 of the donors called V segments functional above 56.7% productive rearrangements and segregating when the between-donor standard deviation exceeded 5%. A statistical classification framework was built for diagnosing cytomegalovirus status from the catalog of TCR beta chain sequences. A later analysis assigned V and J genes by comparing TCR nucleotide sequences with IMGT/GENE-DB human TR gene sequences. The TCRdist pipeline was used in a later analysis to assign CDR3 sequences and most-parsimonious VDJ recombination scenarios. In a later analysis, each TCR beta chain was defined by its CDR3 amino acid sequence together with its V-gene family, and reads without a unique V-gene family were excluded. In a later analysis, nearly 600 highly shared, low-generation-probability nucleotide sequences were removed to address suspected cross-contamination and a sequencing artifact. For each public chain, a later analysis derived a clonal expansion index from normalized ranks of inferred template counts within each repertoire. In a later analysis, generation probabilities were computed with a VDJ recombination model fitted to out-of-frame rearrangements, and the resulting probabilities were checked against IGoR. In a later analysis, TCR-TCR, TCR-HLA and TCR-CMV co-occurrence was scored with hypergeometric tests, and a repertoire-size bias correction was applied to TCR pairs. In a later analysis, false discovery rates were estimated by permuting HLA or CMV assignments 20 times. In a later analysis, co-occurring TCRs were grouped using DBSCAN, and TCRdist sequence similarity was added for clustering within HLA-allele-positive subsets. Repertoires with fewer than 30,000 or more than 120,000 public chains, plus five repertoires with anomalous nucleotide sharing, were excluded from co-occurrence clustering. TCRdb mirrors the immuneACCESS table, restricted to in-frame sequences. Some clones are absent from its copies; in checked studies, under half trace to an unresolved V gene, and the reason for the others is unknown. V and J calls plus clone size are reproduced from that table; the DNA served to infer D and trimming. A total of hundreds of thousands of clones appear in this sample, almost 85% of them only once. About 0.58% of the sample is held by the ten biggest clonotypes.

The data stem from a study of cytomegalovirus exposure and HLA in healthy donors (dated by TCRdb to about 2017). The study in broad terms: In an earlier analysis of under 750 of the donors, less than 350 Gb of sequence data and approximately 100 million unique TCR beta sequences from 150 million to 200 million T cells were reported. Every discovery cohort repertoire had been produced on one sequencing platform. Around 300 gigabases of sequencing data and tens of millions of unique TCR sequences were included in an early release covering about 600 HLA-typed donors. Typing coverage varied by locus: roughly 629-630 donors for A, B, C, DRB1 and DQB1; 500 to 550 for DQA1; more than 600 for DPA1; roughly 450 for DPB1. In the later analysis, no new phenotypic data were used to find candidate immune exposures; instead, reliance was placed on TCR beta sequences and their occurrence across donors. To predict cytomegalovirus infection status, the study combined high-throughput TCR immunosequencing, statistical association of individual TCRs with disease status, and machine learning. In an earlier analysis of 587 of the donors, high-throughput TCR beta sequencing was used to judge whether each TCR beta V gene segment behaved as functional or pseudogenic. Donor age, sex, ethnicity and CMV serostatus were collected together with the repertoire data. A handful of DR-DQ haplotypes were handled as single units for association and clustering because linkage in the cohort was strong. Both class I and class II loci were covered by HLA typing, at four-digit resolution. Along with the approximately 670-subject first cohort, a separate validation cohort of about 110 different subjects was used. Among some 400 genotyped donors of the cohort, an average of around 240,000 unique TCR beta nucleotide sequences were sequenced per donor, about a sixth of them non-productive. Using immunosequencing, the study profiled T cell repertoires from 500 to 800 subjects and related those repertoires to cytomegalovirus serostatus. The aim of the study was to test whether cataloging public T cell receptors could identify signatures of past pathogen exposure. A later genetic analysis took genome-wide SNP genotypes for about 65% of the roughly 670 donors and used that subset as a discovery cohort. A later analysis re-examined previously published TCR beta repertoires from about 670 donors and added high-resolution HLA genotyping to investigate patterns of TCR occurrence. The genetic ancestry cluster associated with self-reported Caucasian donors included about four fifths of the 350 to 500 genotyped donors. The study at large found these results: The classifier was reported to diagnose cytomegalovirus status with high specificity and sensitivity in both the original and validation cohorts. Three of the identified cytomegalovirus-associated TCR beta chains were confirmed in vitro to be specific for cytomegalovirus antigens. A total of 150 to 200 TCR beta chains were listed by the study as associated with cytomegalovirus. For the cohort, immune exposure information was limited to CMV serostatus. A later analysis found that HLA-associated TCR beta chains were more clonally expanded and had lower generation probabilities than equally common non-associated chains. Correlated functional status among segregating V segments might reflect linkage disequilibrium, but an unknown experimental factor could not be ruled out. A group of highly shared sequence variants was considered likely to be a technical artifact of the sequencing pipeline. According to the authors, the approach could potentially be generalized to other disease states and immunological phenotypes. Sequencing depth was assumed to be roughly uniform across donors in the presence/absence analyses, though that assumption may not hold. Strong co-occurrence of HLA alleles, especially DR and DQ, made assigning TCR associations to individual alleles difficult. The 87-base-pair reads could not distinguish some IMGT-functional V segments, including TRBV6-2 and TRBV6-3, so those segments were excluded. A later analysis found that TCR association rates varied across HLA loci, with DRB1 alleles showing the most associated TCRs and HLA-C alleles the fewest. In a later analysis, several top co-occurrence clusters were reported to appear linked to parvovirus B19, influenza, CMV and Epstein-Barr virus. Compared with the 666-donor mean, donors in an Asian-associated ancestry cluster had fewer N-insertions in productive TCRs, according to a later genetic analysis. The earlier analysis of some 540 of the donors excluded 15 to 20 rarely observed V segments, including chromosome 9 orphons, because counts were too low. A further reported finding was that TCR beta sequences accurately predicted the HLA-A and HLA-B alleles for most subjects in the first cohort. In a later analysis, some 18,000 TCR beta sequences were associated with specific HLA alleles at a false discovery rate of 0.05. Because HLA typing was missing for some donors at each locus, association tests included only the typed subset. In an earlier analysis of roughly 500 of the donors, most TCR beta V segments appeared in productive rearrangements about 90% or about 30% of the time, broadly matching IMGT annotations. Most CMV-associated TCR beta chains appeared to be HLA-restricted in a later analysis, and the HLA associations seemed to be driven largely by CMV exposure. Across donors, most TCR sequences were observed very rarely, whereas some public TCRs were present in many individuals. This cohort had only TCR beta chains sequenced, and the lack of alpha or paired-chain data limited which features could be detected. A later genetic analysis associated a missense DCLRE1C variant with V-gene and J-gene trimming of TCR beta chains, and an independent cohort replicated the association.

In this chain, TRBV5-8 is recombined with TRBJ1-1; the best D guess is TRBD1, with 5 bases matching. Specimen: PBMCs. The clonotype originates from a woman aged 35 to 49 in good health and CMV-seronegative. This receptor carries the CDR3 CASSFRGGTEAFF. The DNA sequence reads TGTGCCAGCAGCTTTCGGGGGGGCACTGAAGCTTTCTTT.